This T cell receptor (beta chain) was identified during a study of cytomegalovirus exposure and HLA in healthy donors. The assay was immunoSEQ multiplex PCR, and TCRdb's table has in-frame clones only and misses some. The data hold 140,000 to 150,000 clones, with approximately 94% observed a single time. Sequencing used PBMCs. This TCR came from a man younger than 35 in good health and CMV-seropositive.

CDR3 sequence (DNA): TGTGCCAGCAGTGAAGGGCAGCCCTACAGAAAAATAGTTGTGGACCAGTACTTC. Protein: CASSEGQPYRKIVVDQYF. The chain couples TRBV2 to TRBJ2-5, with D unresolved. Germline V gene sequence: CDR1 SNHLY, CDR2 FYNNEI. There are 18 residues in the CDR3. Deletions cut 1 base from V and 10 bases from J, with 28 bases between. Based on the CDR3 plus reference TRBV2 and TRBJ2-5, the full variable domain is EPEVTQTPSHQVTQMGQEVILRCVPISNHLYFYWYRQILGQKVEFLVSFYNNEISEKSEIFDDQFSVERPDGSNFTLKIRSTKLEDSAMYFCASSEGQPYRKIVVDQYFGPGTRLLVL.